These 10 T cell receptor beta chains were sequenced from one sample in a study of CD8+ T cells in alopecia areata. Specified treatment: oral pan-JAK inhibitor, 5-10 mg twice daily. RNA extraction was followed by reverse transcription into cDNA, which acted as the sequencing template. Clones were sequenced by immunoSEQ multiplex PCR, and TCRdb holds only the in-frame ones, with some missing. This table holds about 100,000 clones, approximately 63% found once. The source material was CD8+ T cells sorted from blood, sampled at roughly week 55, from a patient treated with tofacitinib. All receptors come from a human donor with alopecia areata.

CDR3 region: CATSRVTGDYGYTF. The CDR3 coding sequence is TGTGCCACCAGCAGAGTAACAGGGGATTATGGCTACACCTTC. The V call is TRBV15, the J call TRBJ1-2, with TRBD1 identical over 7 bases. Germline values: CDR1 LNHNV, CDR2 YYDKDF (reference sequence). The CDR3 is 14 residues long. V lost 1 base to trimming and J lost 5 bases; unmatched junction nucleotides: 4.

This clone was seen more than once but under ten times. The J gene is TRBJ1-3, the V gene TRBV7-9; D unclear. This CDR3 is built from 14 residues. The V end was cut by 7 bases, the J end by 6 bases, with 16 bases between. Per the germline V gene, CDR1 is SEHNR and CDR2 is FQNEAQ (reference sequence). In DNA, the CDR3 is TGTGCCAGCACCCCGCCAGAGGAGGCAAACACCATATATTTT. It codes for CASTPPEEANTIYF.

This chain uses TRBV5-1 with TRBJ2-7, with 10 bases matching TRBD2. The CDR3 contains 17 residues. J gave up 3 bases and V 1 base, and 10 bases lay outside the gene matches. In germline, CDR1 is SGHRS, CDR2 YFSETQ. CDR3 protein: CASSLRASGGAFYEQYF. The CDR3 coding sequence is TGCGCCAGCAGCTTGCGGGCTAGCGGGGGCGCTTTCTACGAGCAGTACTTC. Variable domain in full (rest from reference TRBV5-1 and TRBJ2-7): KAGVTQTPRYLIKTRGQQVTLSCSPISGHRSVSWYQQTPGQGLQFLFEYFSETQRNKGNFPGRFSGRQFSNSRSEMNVSTLELGDSALYLCASSLRASGGAFYEQYFGPGTRLTVT.

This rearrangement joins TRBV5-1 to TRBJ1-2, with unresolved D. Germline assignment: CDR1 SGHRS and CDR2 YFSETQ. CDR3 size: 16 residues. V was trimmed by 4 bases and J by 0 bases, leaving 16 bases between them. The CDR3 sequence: CASSIRWPGPNYGYTF. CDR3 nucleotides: TGCGCCAGCAGCATACGATGGCCGGGTCCTAACTATGGCTACACCTTC.

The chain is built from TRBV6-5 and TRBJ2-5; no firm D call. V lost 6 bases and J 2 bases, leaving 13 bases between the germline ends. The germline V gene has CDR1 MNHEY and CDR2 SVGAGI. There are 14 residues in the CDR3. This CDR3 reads CASRLNPMQETQYF. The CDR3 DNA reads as TGTGCCAGCAGATTAAACCCGATGCAAGAGACCCAGTACTTC.

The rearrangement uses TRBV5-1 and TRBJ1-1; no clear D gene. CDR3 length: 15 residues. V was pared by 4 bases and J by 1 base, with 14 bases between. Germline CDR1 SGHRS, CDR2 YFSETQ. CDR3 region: CASSPMEVGNTEAFF. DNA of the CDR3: TGCGCCAGCAGCCCGATGGAAGTGGGGAACACTGAAGCTTTCTTT.

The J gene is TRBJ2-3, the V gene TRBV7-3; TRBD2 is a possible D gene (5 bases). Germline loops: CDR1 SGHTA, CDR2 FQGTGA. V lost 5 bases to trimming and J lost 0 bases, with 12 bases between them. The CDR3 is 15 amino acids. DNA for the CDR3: TGTGCCAGCAGCCGAGGGTTTGCAAGCACAGATACGCAGTATTTT. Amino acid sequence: CASSRGFASTDTQYF. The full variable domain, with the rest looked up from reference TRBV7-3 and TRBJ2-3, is GAGVSQTPSNKVTEKGKYVELRCDPISGHTALYWYRQSLGQGPEFLIYFQGTGAADDSGLPNDRFFAVRPEGSVSTLKIQRTERGDSAVYLCASSRGFASTDTQYFGPGTRLTVL.

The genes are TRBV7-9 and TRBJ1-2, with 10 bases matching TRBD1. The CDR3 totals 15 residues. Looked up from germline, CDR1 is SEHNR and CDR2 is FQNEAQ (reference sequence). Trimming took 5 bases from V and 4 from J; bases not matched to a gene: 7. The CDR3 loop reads CASSRRDRGFYGYTF. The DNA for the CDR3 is TGTGCCAGCAGCCGTCGGGACAGGGGATTCTATGGCTACACCTTC.

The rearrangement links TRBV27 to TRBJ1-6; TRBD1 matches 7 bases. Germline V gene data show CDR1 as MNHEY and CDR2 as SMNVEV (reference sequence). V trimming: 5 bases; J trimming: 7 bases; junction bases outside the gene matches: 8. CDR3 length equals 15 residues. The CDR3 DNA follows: TGTGCCAGCAGTCCTGGACAGGTTGGAAATTCACCCCTCCACTTT. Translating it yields CASSPGQVGNSPLHF.

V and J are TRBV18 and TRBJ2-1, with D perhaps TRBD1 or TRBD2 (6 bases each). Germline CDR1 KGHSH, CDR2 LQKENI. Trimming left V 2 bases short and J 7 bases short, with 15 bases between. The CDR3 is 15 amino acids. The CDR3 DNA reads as TGTGCCAGCTCACCAGTCGGCCGGGGGCCGAATGAGCAGTTCTTC. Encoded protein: CASSPVGRGPNEQFF.